The 24 T cell receptor beta chains given below trace back to one sample, sequenced in a study of metastatic and nonmetastatic thyroid tumors. None of the patients had undergone any treatment ahead of thyroid surgery. TCRdb re-called the PCR reads with MiXCR. The sample has tens of thousands of clones; roughly 25% are singletons. The sequencing sample was made of blood. These receptors were collected from a female donor with papillary thyroid cancer or a benign thyroid nodule (not recorded which). Some clones in this sample may be carry-over from other donors' samples.

This clone was observed many times. The rearrangement links TRBV28 to TRBJ2-3; D uncertain. The CDR3 runs 17 residues. V gave up 2 bases and J gave up 1 base, with 16 bases separating them. The V gene's germline CDR1 is MDHEN and CDR2 SYDVKM. The CDR3 spells CASSLIGKTFRTDTQYF. Written as DNA, the CDR3 is TGTGCCAGCAGTTTAATAGGAAAGACCTTCCGCACAGATACGCAGTATTTT.

With regard to this clone: No conserved phenylalanine or tryptophan ends this CDR3, so it is likely a read error. The genes are TRBV28 and TRBJ2-7, with D hard to call. Germline V gene lookup returns CDR1 MDHEN and CDR2 SYDVKM. The CDR3 contains 11 residues. The DNA for the CDR3 is TGTGCGAGCGAGAAGCGCTACGAGCAGTACTAC. It specifies CASEKRYEQYY.

Many counts were recorded for this clone. The rearrangement uses TRBV7-6 and TRBJ2-3, with TRBD2 identical over 12 bases. V shed 4 bases and J 5 bases; nucleotides not matched to a gene: 7. The CDR3 has 16 residues. Germline V gene lookup returns CDR1 SGHVS and CDR2 FNYEAQ. CDR3 loop: CASSSGLAGSVDTQYF. The CDR3 DNA sequence: TGTGCCAGCAGCTCCGGACTAGCGGGAAGTGTAGATACGCAGTATTTT.

Sample share makes this clone medium-sized (0.01 to 0.1%). Other DNA sequences in the same sample also yield this CDR3. DNA for the CDR3: TGTGCCAGCGACAGGGGGTCCTACGAGCAGTACTTC. Translation: CASDRGSYEQYF. The rearrangement uses TRBV6-1 and TRBJ2-7; TRBD1 matches at 9 bases. The J segment lost 1 base and the V segment lost 8 bases, leaving 0 bases of the junction unmatched. The CDR3 is 12 amino acids. Germline assignment: CDR1 MNHNS and CDR2 SASEGT.

This clone was picked up many times. The rearrangement links TRBV5-1 to TRBJ2-1; D is unclear. CDR1 and CDR2 (germline): SGHRS, YFSETQ. The CDR3 has 15 residues. V lost 0 bases to trimming and J lost 2 bases, with 9 bases between them. CDR3 DNA sequence: TGCGCCAGCAGCTTGGCGGTGGGTCCCTACAATGAGCAGTTCTTC. Translated, it gives CASSLAVGPYNEQFF.

This clone was detected many times. The same CDR3 is also encoded by other DNA sequences in this sample. This chain uses TRBV25-1 with TRBJ1-2; no clear D gene. This CDR3 comprises 12 residues. V lost 3 bases, J lost 5 bases, and 7 bases lay in between. CDR1 and CDR2 (germline): MGHDK, SYGVNS. The CDR3 DNA sequence: TGTGCCAGCAGTGATGGTCGTTATGGCTACACCTTC. Amino acids: CASSDGRYGYTF.

The chain's CDR3 is CASSQVGVGGYTF. CDR3 DNA sequence: TGCGCCAGCAGCCAAGTGGGGGTTGGTGGCTACACCTTC. This chain uses TRBV4-1 with TRBJ1-2; D possibly corresponds to TRBD1 (5 bases). Looked up from germline, CDR1 is MGHRA and CDR2 is YSYEKL. The CDR3 covers 13 residues. V dropped 1 base and J dropped 7 bases, with 10 bases sitting between them.

This clone has ten or more counts. Other DNA variants within this sample encode the same CDR3. The CDR3 nucleotides are TGTGCCAGCAGCCCCCCCGGGGAGCAGTACTTC. This gives the protein CASSPPGEQYF. The chain combines TRBV7-8 with TRBJ2-7; no clear D gene. V lost 5 bases, J lost 7 bases, and 9 bases lay in between. This CDR3 contains 11 residues. Germline V gene sequence: CDR1 SGHVS, CDR2 FQNEAQ. Complete variable domain (other parts from reference TRBV7-8 and TRBJ2-7): GAGVSQSPRYKVAKRGQDVALRCDPISGHVSLFWYQQALGQGPEFLTYFQNEAQLDKSGLPSDRFFAERPEGSVSTLKIQRTQQEDSAVYLCASSPPGEQYFGPGTRLTVT.

This clone was seen ten or more times. For the CDR3, the DNA is TGTGCCAGCAGCTTAACCTGGAACACTGAAGCTTTCTTT. Translation gives CASSLTWNTEAFF. V gene TRBV7-9 combines with J gene TRBJ1-1; the D is unclear. CDR1 and CDR2 from the germline V gene are SEHNR and FQNEAQ (reference sequence). Trimming took 2 bases from V and 1 from J, leaving 5 bases between them. This CDR3 spans 13 amino acids.

This clone was seen only a few times. One end of the junction is discordant with germline, which a read error may explain. The V gene is TRBV28, the J gene TRBJ2-1; 8 bases fit TRBD1. Germline V gives CDR1 MDHEN, CDR2 SYDVKM. This CDR3 region has 12 residues. Here the CDR3 reads CASIRQGYWLCF. The CDR3 DNA reads as TGTGCCAGCATAAGACAGGGGTATTGGCTTTGTTTC.

Comments on this clone: No conserved phenylalanine or tryptophan is present at the end of the CDR3, so a read error is the likely explanation. The chain is built from TRBV11-2 and TRBJ2-2; 8 bases agree with TRBD2. The CDR3 is made up of 16 amino acids. Germline loops: CDR1 SGHAT, CDR2 FQNNGV. CDR3 DNA: TGTGACAGCAGTTTACGACTAGCGCTAAACACCGGGGAGCTGTTTTAT. Translated, it gives CDSSLRLALNTGELFY.

This clone was found many times. This chain uses TRBV18 with TRBJ2-1; 10 bases line up with TRBD2. The CDR3 is 16 amino acids. CDR1 is KGHSH and CDR2 is LQKENI in the germline V gene. Trimming at V came to 3 bases and at J to 7 bases, leaving 9 bases not matched to a gene. The CDR3 is CASSPALAGVRNEQFF. The CDR3 coding sequence is TGTGCCAGCTCACCGGCGCTAGCGGGAGTAAGAAATGAGCAGTTCTTC.

By share, this clone counts as medium-sized. The gene calls are TRBV6-1 and TRBJ1-2; tentative D call: TRBD1 (6 bases). Trimming shortened V by 6 bases and J by 3 bases, and 14 bases separated the two germline ends. CDR1 and CDR2 (germline): MNHNS, SASEGT. The CDR3 runs to 14 residues. The CDR3 sequence is CASREWGPDYGYTF. The CDR3 region has the DNA TGTGCCAGCAGGGAGTGGGGGCCCGACTATGGCTACACCTTC.

The chain couples TRBV7-2 to TRBJ2-3, with D uncertain. The CDR3 is 14 residues long. With 6 bases removed from V and 2 bases from J, the gap between germline ends came to 12 bases. The germline V gene encodes CDR1 SGHTA and CDR2 FQGNSA. The CDR3 nucleotides read TGTGCCAGCAGTACCTATAGGTTCACAGATACGCAGTATTTT. The encoded protein is CASSTYRFTDTQYF.

This clone has a count of ten or more. V usage is TRBV7-2 and J usage is TRBJ2-7; 8 bases align to TRBD2. CDR3 length equals 15 residues. Losses at the gene ends were 1 base for V and 6 bases for J; bases not matched to a gene: 8. CDR1 SGHTA and CDR2 FQGNSA come from the germline V gene. CDR3 protein: CASSLVTGGPGEQYF. In nucleotides, the CDR3 is TGTGCCAGCAGCTTAGTGACGGGAGGGCCGGGCGAGCAGTACTTC.

This clone was seen a handful of times. The chain couples TRBV20-1 to TRBJ1-2, with D possibly matching TRBD1 (6 bases). The germline gives CDR1 DFQATT, CDR2 SNEGSKA (reference sequence). V was trimmed by 0 bases and J by 4 bases, leaving 12 bases between them. This CDR3 contains 14 residues. Here the CDR3 DNA reads TGCAGTGCTAGAGATCCTCGACAGGTCTATGGCTACACCTTC. Protein sequence: CSARDPRQVYGYTF.

This clone was observed many times. The CDR3 DNA sequence: TGTGCCTGGACAAAGGGAAACGGCAATCAGCCCCAGCATTTT. It yields the protein CAWTKGNGNQPQHF. This chain joins TRBV30 and TRBJ1-5; D remains unclear. The V end lost 4 bases, the J end lost 2 bases, and 12 bases lay between the germline ends. The germline V gene encodes CDR1 GTSNPN and CDR2 SVGIG (reference sequence). The CDR3 covers 14 residues.

The chain links TRBV18 to TRBJ2-7, with 8 positions matching TRBD1. The CDR3 length is 12 residues. V dropped 6 bases and J dropped 5; count of bases not matched to a gene: 3. Germline CDR1 reads KGHSH; CDR2 reads LQKENI. This CDR3 is CASSKDRDEQYF. The CDR3 DNA is TGTGCCAGCTCCAAGGACAGGGACGAGCAGTACTTC.

This clone was picked up many times. The V gene is TRBV27, the J gene TRBJ1-4; D call uncertain. Germline CDR1 MNHEY, CDR2 SMNVEV (reference sequence). This CDR3 has 15 residues. With 2 bases removed from V and 4 bases from J, the gap between germline ends came to 11 bases. The CDR3 loop is CASSLLPSLNEKLFF. CDR3 DNA: TGTGCCAGCAGTTTACTACCGAGCCTTAATGAAAAACTGTTTTTT.

This clone was seen at least ten times. The rearrangement joins TRBV28 to TRBJ1-5, with 10 nucleotides matching TRBD1. Per the germline V gene, CDR1 is MDHEN and CDR2 is SYDVKM. The CDR3 is 17 residues long. The V gene end was trimmed by 10 bases and the J gene end by 4 bases; junction bases not matched to a gene: 16. The CDR3 reads CATRPTAGQGWNQPQHF. Written as DNA, the CDR3 is TGTGCCACCAGACCAACCGCGGGACAGGGGTGGAATCAGCCCCAGCATTTT.

The chain carries TRBV6-1 and TRBJ2-2; 9 nucleotides agree with TRBD1. CDR1 and CDR2 (germline): MNHNS, SASEGT. V gave up 6 bases and J gave up 3 bases; unmatched junction bases: 11. The CDR3 runs 17 residues. The CDR3 region has the DNA TGTGCCAGCAGCCGGGAAACAGGGGGCGTCCACACCGGGGAGCTGTTTTTT. Translation gives CASSRETGGVHTGELFF.

This clone has ten or more counts. The V call is TRBV5-1, the J call TRBJ2-5; 7 positions agree with TRBD1. The germline CDR1 and CDR2 sequences are SGHRS and YFSETQ. The CDR3 runs 15 residues. The trim removed 3 bases at V and 2 bases at J, leaving 7 bases unmatched. The CDR3 region is CASSSDRVGQETQYF. The CDR3 DNA reads TGCGCCAGCAGCTCAGACAGGGTAGGACAAGAGACCCAGTACTTC. The full variable domain, with the rest looked up from reference TRBV5-1 and TRBJ2-5, is KAGVTQTPRYLIKTRGQQVTLSCSPISGHRSVSWYQQTPGQGLQFLFEYFSETQRNKGNFPGRFSGRQFSNSRSEMNVSTLELGDSALYLCASSSDRVGQETQYFGPGTRLLVL.

This clone appeared many times. The J gene is TRBJ2-7, the V gene TRBV30, with 9 bases that match TRBD1. With 3 bases clipped from V and 3 bases from J, the junction kept 12 bases outside the gene matches. The CDR3 spans 16 residues. Germline lookup yields CDR1 GTSNPN and CDR2 SVGIG (reference sequence). The CDR3 here is CAWRSPGTGSRYEQYF. The DNA of the CDR3 is TGTGCCTGGAGATCCCCAGGGACAGGGAGTCGCTACGAGCAGTACTTC.

Many counts were recorded for this clone. V and J are TRBV6-2 or TRBV6-3 and TRBJ2-5, with D tentatively TRBD1 (5 bases). Per germline, CDR1 MNHEY and CDR2 SVGEGT. There are 13 residues in the CDR3. Trimming took 5 bases from V and 2 from J, leaving 9 bases between them. CDR3 nucleotide sequence: TGTGCCAGCAGTCGGCGACAGCAAGAGACCCAGTACTTC. This translates into CASSRRQQETQYF.